A single sample gave rise to the 18 T cell receptor beta chains below, sequenced in a study of blood T cell repertoires in COVID-19. Produced via immunoSEQ multiplex PCR; TCRdb's table is partial and in-frame only. In the table there are 30,000 to 35,000 clones, 88% of which are singletons. Source material: peripheral blood. These receptors all stem from a woman in her seventies with active COVID-19.

A single count supports this clone. The chain couples TRBV3-1 (or the pseudogene TRBV3-2) to TRBJ1-4; D may be TRBD1 (6 bases). This CDR3 region has 14 residues. Germline V CDR1 and CDR2: LGHDT, YNNKEL (reference sequence). V lost 5 bases and J 5 bases, leaving 12 bases between the germline ends. The CDR3 is CASSTTGRNEKLFF. CDR3 nucleotides: TGTGCCAGCAGCACCACAGGGCGGAATGAAAAACTGTTTTTT.

The chain uses TRBV4-2 and TRBJ2-2, with D possibly being TRBD2 (7 bases). From germline, CDR1 is LGHNA and CDR2 YNFKEQ. This CDR3 spans 19 amino acids. V was clipped by 3 bases and J by 1 base, with 21 bases between them. CDR3 sequence: CASSHAGGGRGGNTGELFF. As DNA, the CDR3 is TGTGCCAGCAGCCACGCTGGCGGGGGAAGGGGGGGGAACACCGGGGAGCTGTTTTTT.

The rearrangement joins TRBV15 to TRBJ2-2; D uncertain. V dropped 1 base and J dropped 4 bases, with 7 bases sitting between them. Germline V gives CDR1 LNHNV, CDR2 YYDKDF (reference sequence). CDR3 length: 14 residues. The CDR3 region is CATSRAYGTGELFF. CDR3 sequence (DNA): TGTGCCACCAGCAGAGCTTACGGCACCGGGGAGCTGTTTTTT.

This clone has just a few counts. This rearrangement joins TRBV11-2 to TRBJ2-5; weak D call: TRBD2 (5 bases). V lost 4 bases and J 5 bases, leaving 20 bases between the germline ends. This CDR3 comprises 16 residues. CDR1 and CDR2 from the germline V gene are SGHAT and FQNNGV. The CDR3 sequence: CASSSGSWTGLETQYF. CDR3 nucleotides: TGTGCCAGCAGCTCCGGTTCCTGGACTGGGCTGGAGACCCAGTACTTC.

The chain carries TRBV7-9 and TRBJ2-1, with D perhaps TRBD1 (6 bases). Between the trimmed V and J ends, which lost 1 base and 4 bases, there was a span of 14 bases. Germline-derived CDR1 and CDR2 are SEHNR and FQNEAQ (reference sequence). The CDR3 covers 16 residues. Here the CDR3 DNA reads TGTGCCAGCAGCTTAGTCACATCAACAGGGTACAATGAGCAGTTCTTC. Its protein product is CASSLVTSTGYNEQFF.

The CDR3, as DNA: TGCGCCAGCAGCTTATCCCTGGTGCGGGGGCATCAGCCCCAGCATTTT. This gives the protein CASSLSLVRGHQPQHF. The chain links TRBV4-1 to TRBJ1-5; maybe TRBD1 (6 bases). CDR1 and CDR2 from the germline V gene are MGHRA and YSYEKL. The V and J ends lost 5 bases and 5 bases respectively, with 19 bases between them. This CDR3 is built from 16 residues.

This rearrangement joins TRBV5-3 to TRBJ2-2, with D tentatively TRBD2 (6 bases). TRBV5-3 has ORF status, its function being uncertain. Trimming stripped 0 bases from V and 4 bases from J, with 10 bases between. The CDR3 has 15 amino acids. DNA of the CDR3: TGTGCCAGAAGCTTGGCGGGACTCATCACCGGGGAGCTGTTTTTT. Its protein is CARSLAGLITGELFF.

This rearrangement joins TRBV7-6 to TRBJ2-7; TRBD1 matches at 9 bases. This CDR3 has 14 amino acids. Germline V CDR1 and CDR2: SGHVS, FNYEAQ. J gave up 7 bases and V 5 bases, and 9 bases lay outside the gene matches. CDR3 loop: CASSPTGGRTEQYF. The CDR3 nucleotides read TGTGCCAGCAGCCCCACAGGGGGCAGGACGGAGCAGTACTTC.

V is TRBV7-2 and J is TRBJ2-3, with 8 bases identical to TRBD1. Germline V gene data show CDR1 as SGHTA and CDR2 as FQGNSA. V was pared by 3 bases and J by 2 bases, with 7 bases of the junction left unmatched. The CDR3 has 16 amino acids. CDR3 bases: TGTGCCAGCAGCTTCAGGGGGCGGATGAACACAGATACGCAGTATTTT. This gives the protein CASSFRGRMNTDTQYF.

This chain uses TRBV7-3 with TRBJ2-1, with D perhaps matching TRBD2 (6 bases). Looked up from germline, CDR1 is SGHTA and CDR2 is FQGTGA. Trimming removed 2 bases from V and 3 bases from J, with 11 bases in between. The CDR3 extends over 15 amino acids. The DNA for the CDR3 is TGTGCCAGCAGCTTAGGAGGGGCAGTCTACAATGAGCAGTTCTTC. This sequence encodes CASSLGGAVYNEQFF.

The rearrangement uses TRBV4-3 and TRBJ2-3, with 10 bases fitting TRBD1. The CDR3 contains 18 residues. J gave up 1 base and V 1 base, and 8 bases lay outside the gene matches. The germline V gene encodes CDR1 LGHNA and CDR2 YSLEER. CDR3 DNA: TGCGCCAGCAGCCAAGCCGCGGCAGGGACAGGGGGCACAGATACGCAGTATTTT. Translating it yields CASSQAAAGTGGTDTQYF.

The J gene is TRBJ2-7, the V gene TRBV6-5; 8 bases are a match to TRBD2. Per germline, CDR1 MNHEY and CDR2 SVGAGI. The CDR3 has 14 residues. The trim removed 6 bases at V and 2 bases at J, leaving 6 bases unmatched. The CDR3 region has the DNA TGTGCCAGCAGCCGCGGGGGGAATGCCTACGAGCAGTACTTC. It encodes CASSRGGNAYEQYF.

This clone has just one count. This chain connects TRBV27 to TRBJ1-6, with 11 bases lining up with TRBD1. The CDR3 extends over 16 amino acids. Germline CDR1 MNHEY, CDR2 SMNVEV (reference sequence). Losses at the gene ends were 3 bases for V and 9 bases for J; bases not matched to a gene: 7. The CDR3, as DNA: TGTGCCAGCAGTTTCTCCCGGGACAGGGGGGGTTCACCCCTCCACTTT. Its protein product is CASSFSRDRGGSPLHF.

V is TRBV4-2 and J is TRBJ2-7, with a possible D match to TRBD1 (6 bases). The V and J ends lost 0 bases and 5 bases respectively, with 14 bases between them. The CDR3 totals 15 residues. Germline CDR1 LGHNA, CDR2 YNFKEQ. CDR3: CASSQDNYGDNEQYF. In DNA form, the CDR3 reads TGTGCCAGCAGCCAAGACAACTACGGGGACAACGAGCAGTACTTC.

This clone is a singleton in its sample. This chain uses TRBV5-1 with TRBJ2-3; TRBD2 matches 7 bases. Looked up from germline, CDR1 is SGHRS and CDR2 is YFSETQ. V shed 4 bases, J shed 1 base, and the junction held 6 bases outside the gene matches. CDR3 size: 15 residues. The CDR3 spells CASSVSGARTDTQYF. The CDR3 DNA follows: TGCGCCAGCAGCGTCAGCGGGGCCCGCACAGATACGCAGTATTTT.

The chain has TRBV12-3 or TRBV12-4 and TRBJ2-7; possible D gene TRBD2, 5 bases. CDR3 length: 12 amino acids. With 7 bases removed from V and 3 bases from J, the gap between germline ends came to 10 bases. This chain's CDR3 is CASTHRGYEQYF. The CDR3 DNA sequence: TGTGCCAGCACCCACCGGGGCTACGAGCAGTACTTC.

The CDR3, as DNA: TGTGCCAGCAGCCCCGGGACTAGCGGAAATTACAATGAGCAGTTCTTC. Translated, it gives CASSPGTSGNYNEQFF. V usage is TRBV5-4 and J usage is TRBJ2-1; 11 bases match TRBD2. V shed 4 bases and J 4 bases; nucleotides not matched to a gene: 7. The germline gives CDR1 SGHNT, CDR2 YYREEE (reference sequence). The CDR3 is 16 residues long.

The genes are TRBV6-6 and TRBJ1-5, with TRBD1 matching 8 bases. The CDR3 spans 17 residues. From germline, CDR1 is MNHNY and CDR2 SVGAGI (reference sequence). V was clipped by 5 bases and J by 1 base; unmatched bases: 10. Here the CDR3 reads CASSRNYGQGSNQPQHF. CDR3 nucleotides: TGTGCCAGCAGTCGAAACTACGGACAGGGCAGCAATCAGCCCCAGCATTTT.